The 6 T cell receptor beta chains reported below all come from one sample, sequenced in a study of blood T cell repertoires in COVID-19. TCRdb's copy holds only in-frame clones and misses some; the assay was immunoSEQ multiplex PCR. The data show under 300,000 clones, with more than 75% seen just once and 3.3% held by the top ten. Sequences were obtained from PBMCs or T cells enriched from blood (not recorded which). Receptors were obtained from a woman aged 40 to 50 with acute COVID-19.

This chain connects TRBV27 to TRBJ2-7, with D hard to call. The V end was cut by 6 bases, the J end by 0 bases, with 12 bases between. Germline lookup yields CDR1 MNHEY and CDR2 SMNVEV (reference sequence). The CDR3 runs to 14 residues. The CDR3: CASSPARSSYEQYF. As DNA, the CDR3 is TGTGCCAGCAGCCCCGCAAGGAGCTCCTACGAGCAGTACTTC.

V is TRBV6-5 and J is TRBJ1-5; TRBD1 is a possible D gene (6 bases). Germline loops: CDR1 MNHEY, CDR2 SVGAGI. Trimming shortened V by 6 bases and J by 3 bases, and 12 bases separated the two germline ends. The CDR3 is 14 residues long. The CDR3, as DNA: TGTGCCAGCAGCACTGGACAGCACAATCAGCCCCAGCATTTT. Translated: CASSTGQHNQPQHF.

This chain uses TRBV30 with TRBJ2-2; 10 bases are a match to TRBD1. The CDR3 is made up of 16 amino acids. V shed 4 bases, J shed 6 bases, and the junction held 11 bases outside the gene matches. Germline CDR1 GTSNPN, CDR2 SVGIG (reference sequence). The CDR3 spells CAWKGGLTGGPGELFF. The CDR3 bases are TGTGCCTGGAAGGGAGGCCTGACAGGGGGCCCCGGGGAGCTGTTTTTT. Full variable domain (rest looked up from reference TRBV30 and TRBJ2-2): SQTIHQWPATLVQPVGSPLSLECTVEGTSNPNLYWYRQAAGRGLQLLFYSVGIGQISSEVPQNLSASRPQDRQFILSSKKLLLSDSGFYLCAWKGGLTGGPGELFFGEGSRLTVL.

Notes on this clone: This specimen includes other DNA sequences encoding the same CDR3. The chain joins TRBV5-1 to TRBJ1-5, with D unclear. The germline V gene encodes CDR1 SGHRS and CDR2 YFSETQ. CDR3 length: 14 residues. The ends were cut back, 0 bases at V and 2 bases at J, with 6 bases in the middle. This CDR3 reads CASSLETGNQPQHF. In nucleotides, the CDR3 is TGCGCCAGCAGCTTGGAAACGGGCAATCAGCCCCAGCATTTT.

The chain employs TRBV9 and TRBJ1-1; weak D call: TRBD1 (6 bases). Trimming shortened V by 2 bases and J by 2 bases, and 13 bases separated the two germline ends. This CDR3 comprises 15 residues. The V gene's germline CDR1 is SGDLS and CDR2 YYNGEE. Here the CDR3 DNA reads TGTGCCAGCAGCGTCGGGGGGCCCTTTAACACTGAAGCTTTCTTT. This translates into CASSVGGPFNTEAFF.

V usage is TRBV10-1 and J usage is TRBJ1-4, with TRBD1 matching 9 bases. From germline, CDR1 is WNHNN and CDR2 SYGVQD (reference sequence). V lost 5 bases and J lost 9; bases outside the gene matches: 7. CDR3 length equals 14 residues. CDR3 in DNA: TGCGCCAGCAGTTCTGGGACAGGGACGAAAAAACTGTTTTTT. This sequence encodes CASSSGTGTKKLFF.